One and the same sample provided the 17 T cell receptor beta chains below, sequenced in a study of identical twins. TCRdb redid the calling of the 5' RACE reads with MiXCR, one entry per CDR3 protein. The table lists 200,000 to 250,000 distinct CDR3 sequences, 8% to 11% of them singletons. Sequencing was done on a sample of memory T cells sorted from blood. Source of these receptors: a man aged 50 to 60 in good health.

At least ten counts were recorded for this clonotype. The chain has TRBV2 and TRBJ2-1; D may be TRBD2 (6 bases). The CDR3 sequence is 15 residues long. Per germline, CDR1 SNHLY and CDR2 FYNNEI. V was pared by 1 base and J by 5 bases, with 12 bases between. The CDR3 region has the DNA TGTGCCAGCAGTGAAGGCCTAGCGCTTAACAATGAGCAGTTCTTC. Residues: CASSEGLALNNEQFF.

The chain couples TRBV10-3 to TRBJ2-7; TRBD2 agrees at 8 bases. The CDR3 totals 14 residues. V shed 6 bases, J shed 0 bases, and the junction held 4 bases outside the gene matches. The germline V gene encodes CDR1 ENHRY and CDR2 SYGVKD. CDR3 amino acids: CAIRGSGSSYEQYF. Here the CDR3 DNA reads TGTGCCATCAGGGGGAGCGGGAGCTCCTACGAGCAGTACTTC.

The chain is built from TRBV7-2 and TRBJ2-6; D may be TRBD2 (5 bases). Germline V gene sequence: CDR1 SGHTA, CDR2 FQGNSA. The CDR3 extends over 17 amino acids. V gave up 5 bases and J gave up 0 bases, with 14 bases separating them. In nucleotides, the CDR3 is TGTGCCAGCAGCCCCCGAGGGCAGAACTCTGGGGCCAACGTCCTGACTTTC. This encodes CASSPRGQNSGANVLTF.

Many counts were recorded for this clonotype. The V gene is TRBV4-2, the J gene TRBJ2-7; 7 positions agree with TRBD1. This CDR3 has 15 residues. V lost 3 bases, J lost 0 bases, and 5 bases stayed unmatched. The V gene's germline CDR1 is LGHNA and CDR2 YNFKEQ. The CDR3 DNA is TGTGCCAGCAGCCAGCGACAGGGTACCTCCTACGAGCAGTACTTC. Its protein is CASSQRQGTSYEQYF.

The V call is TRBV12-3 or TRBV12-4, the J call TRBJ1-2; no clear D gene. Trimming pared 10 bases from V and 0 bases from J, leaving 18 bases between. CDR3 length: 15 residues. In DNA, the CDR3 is TGTGCCACCATTGGTCCTGGTTATGCTAACTATGGCTACACCTTC. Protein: CATIGPGYANYGYTF.

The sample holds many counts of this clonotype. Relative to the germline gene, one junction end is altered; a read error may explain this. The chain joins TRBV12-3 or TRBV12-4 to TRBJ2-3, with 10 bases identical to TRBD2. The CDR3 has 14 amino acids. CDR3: CASSLAGDTDTQYF. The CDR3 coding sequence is TGTGCCAGCAGTCTAGCGGGGGACACAGATACGCAGTATTTT.

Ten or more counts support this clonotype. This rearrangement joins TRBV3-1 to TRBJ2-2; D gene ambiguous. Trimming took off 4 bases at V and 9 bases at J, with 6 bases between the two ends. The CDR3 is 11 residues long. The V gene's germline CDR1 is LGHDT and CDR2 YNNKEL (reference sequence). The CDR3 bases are TGTGCCAGCAGCCCGGGTTGGGAGCTGTTTTTT. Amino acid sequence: CASSPGWELFF.

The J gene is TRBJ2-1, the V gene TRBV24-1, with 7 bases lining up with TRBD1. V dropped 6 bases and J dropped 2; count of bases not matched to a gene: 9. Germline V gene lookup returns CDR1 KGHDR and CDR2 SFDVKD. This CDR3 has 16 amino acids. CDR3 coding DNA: TGTGCCACCAGTCCTCAAACAGGGGTTACCTACAATGAGCAGTTCTTC. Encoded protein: CATSPQTGVTYNEQFF.

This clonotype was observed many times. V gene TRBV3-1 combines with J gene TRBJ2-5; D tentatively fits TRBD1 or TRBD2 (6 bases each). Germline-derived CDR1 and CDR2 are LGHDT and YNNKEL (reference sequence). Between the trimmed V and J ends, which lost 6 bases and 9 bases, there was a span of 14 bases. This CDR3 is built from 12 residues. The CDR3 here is CASRGERGAQYF. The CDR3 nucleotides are TGTGCCAGCAGGGGAGAGAGGGGGGCCCAGTACTTC.

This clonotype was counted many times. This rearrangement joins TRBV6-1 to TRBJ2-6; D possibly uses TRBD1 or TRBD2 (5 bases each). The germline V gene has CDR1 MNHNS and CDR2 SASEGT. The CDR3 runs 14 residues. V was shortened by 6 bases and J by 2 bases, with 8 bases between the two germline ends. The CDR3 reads CASRRGAGANVLTF. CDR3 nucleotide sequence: TGTGCCAGCAGGCGAGGGGCTGGGGCCAACGTCCTGACTTTC.

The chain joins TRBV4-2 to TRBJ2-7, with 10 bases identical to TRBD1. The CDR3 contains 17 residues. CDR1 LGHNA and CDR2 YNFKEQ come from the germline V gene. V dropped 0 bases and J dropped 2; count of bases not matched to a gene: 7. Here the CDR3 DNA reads TGTGCCAGCAGCCAAGACGACTCCGGGACAGGGGCCTACGAGCAGTACTTC. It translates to CASSQDDSGTGAYEQYF.

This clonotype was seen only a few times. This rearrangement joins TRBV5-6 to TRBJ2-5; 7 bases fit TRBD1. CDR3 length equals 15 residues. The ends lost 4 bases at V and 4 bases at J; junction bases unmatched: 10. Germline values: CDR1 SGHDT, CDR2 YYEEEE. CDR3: CASSRTGARGETQYF. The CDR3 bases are TGTGCCAGCAGCCGCACAGGGGCCCGGGGAGAGACCCAGTACTTC.

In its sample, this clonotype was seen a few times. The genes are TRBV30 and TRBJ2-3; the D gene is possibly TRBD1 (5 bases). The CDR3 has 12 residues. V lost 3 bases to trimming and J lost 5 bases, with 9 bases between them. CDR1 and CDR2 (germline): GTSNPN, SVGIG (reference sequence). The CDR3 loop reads CAWSRDRDTQYF. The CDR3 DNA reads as TGTGCCTGGAGCAGGGATAGAGATACGCAGTATTTT. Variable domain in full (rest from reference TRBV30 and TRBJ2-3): SQTIHQWPATLVQPVGSPLSLECTVEGTSNPNLYWYRQAAGRGLQLLFYSVGIGQISSEVPQNLSASRPQDRQFILSSKKLLLSDSGFYLCAWSRDRDTQYFGPGTRLTVL.

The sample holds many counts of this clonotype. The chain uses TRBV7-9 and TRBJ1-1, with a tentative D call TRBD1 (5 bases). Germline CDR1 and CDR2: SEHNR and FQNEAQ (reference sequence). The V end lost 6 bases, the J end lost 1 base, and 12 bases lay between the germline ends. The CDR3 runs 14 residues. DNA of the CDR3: TGTGCCAGCAGGTGGGGACCAGGGAACACTGAAGCTTTCTTT. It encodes CASRWGPGNTEAFF.

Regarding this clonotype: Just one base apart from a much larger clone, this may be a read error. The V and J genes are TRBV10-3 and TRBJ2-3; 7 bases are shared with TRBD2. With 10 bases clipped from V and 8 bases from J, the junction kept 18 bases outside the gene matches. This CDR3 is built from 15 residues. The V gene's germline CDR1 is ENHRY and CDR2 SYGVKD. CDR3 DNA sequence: TGTGCCACCGCTCCCGGGGCGGGAGTAGAGGGTACGCAGTATTTT. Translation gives CATAPGAGVEGTQYF.

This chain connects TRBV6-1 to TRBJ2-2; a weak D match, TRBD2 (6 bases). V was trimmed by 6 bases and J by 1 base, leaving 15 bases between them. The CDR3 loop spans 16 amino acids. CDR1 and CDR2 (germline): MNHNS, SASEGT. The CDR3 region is CASSKGTEVNTGELFF. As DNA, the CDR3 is TGTGCCAGCAGCAAAGGGACTGAAGTGAACACCGGGGAGCTGTTTTTT.

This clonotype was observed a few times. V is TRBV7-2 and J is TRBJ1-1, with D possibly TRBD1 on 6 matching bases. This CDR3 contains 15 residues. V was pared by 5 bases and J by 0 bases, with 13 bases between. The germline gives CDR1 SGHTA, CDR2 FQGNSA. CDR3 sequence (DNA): TGTGCCAGCAGCACAGGACAGCTATTGAACACTGAAGCTTTCTTT. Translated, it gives CASSTGQLLNTEAFF.